These T cell receptor beta chains were read from a single sample in a study of blood T cells in healthy people across ages. TCRdb fed the 5' RACE reads into MiXCR, producing one record per CDR3 protein. The sample lists nearly 800,000 distinct CDR3 sequences, roughly 25% seen once, with approximately 4% in the top ten. The same data also contributed to another study, on T cells of mothers and their children.

The sequenced sample was blood. The receptors come from a boy aged 5-17 years in good health. Each CDR3 is given with its conserved first and last residue. Each record gives: clone size, D gene, V gene, J gene, CDR3 protein, CDR3 DNA. The D gene is left open where the match is weak. Not every row has a clone size; where given, it reads once, few, many or a size class.

clone_size: .; d_call: .; v_call: TRBV6-2/TRBV6-3; j_call: TRBJ2-2; cdr3_aa: CATYRATGELFF; cdr3_nt: TGTGCCACCTACCGGGCCACCGGGGAGCTGTTTTTT
clone_size: .; d_call: .; v_call: TRBV5-1; j_call: TRBJ2-7; cdr3_aa: CASPGGSPYEQYF; cdr3_nt: TGCGCCAGCCCAGGGGGGAGTCCCTACGAGCAGTACTTC
clone_size: few; d_call: .; v_call: TRBV6-5; j_call: TRBJ2-4; cdr3_aa: CASSPGVRDIQYF; cdr3_nt: TGTGCCAGCAGTCCAGGGGTTAGGGACATTCAGTACTTC
clone_size: .; d_call: TRBD2; v_call: TRBV7-9; j_call: TRBJ2-1; cdr3_aa: CASSPSSGGLNEQFF; cdr3_nt: TGTGCCAGCAGCCCCTCTAGCGGGGGTTTAAATGAGCAGTTCTTC
clone_size: .; d_call: .; v_call: TRBV4-1; j_call: TRBJ2-7; cdr3_aa: CASSQESRSTYEQYF; cdr3_nt: TGCGCCAGCAGCCAAGAGTCTAGGTCTACCTACGAGCAGTACTTC
clone_size: few; d_call: TRBD2; v_call: TRBV28; j_call: TRBJ2-7; cdr3_aa: CASSHGTTCEQYF; cdr3_nt: TGTGCCAGCAGTCATGGGACTACCTGCGAGCAGTACTTC
clone_size: few; d_call: .; v_call: TRBV12-3/TRBV12-4; j_call: TRBJ2-7; cdr3_aa: CASSLLRDSSYEQYF; cdr3_nt: TGTGCCAGCAGTCTACTCCGGGACTCCTCCTACGAGCAGTACTTC
clone_size: many; d_call: .; v_call: TRBV5-5; j_call: TRBJ2-7; cdr3_aa: CASSLTRDSYEQYF; cdr3_nt: TGTGCCAGCAGCTTGACCCGCGACTCCTACGAGCAGTACTTC
clone_size: .; d_call: .; v_call: TRBV7-3; j_call: TRBJ2-7; cdr3_aa: CAGSPTPSYEQYF; cdr3_nt: TGTGCCGGCAGCCCCACTCCTTCCTACGAGCAGTACTTC
clone_size: .; d_call: .; v_call: TRBV30; j_call: TRBJ1-1; cdr3_aa: CAWSAADGVGTEAFF; cdr3_nt: TGTGCCTGGAGTGCCGCGGACGGTGTGGGCACTGAAGCTTTCTTT
clone_size: few; d_call: .; v_call: TRBV29-1; j_call: TRBJ2-6; cdr3_aa: CSVREWVSGPFGGANVLTF; cdr3_nt: TGCAGCGTACGCGAGTGGGTTAGCGGACCCTTTGGGGGGGCCAACGTCCTGACTTTC
clone_size: .; d_call: .; v_call: TRBV28; j_call: TRBJ2-3; cdr3_aa: CASRRGDRGGTDTQYF; cdr3_nt: TGTGCCAGCAGGAGGGGGGACCGCGGGGGCACAGATACGCAGTATTTT
clone_size: .; d_call: TRBD2; v_call: TRBV6-5; j_call: TRBJ2-7; cdr3_aa: CASSYSGLARSEQYF; cdr3_nt: TGTGCCAGCAGTTACTCGGGACTAGCAAGGAGCGAGCAGTACTTC
clone_size: .; d_call: TRBD1; v_call: TRBV20-1; j_call: TRBJ1-4; cdr3_aa: CSARLDRGQEKLFF; cdr3_nt: TGCAGTGCTCGCCTTGACAGGGGGCAGGAAAAACTGTTTTTT
clone_size: .; d_call: .; v_call: TRBV4-3; j_call: TRBJ2-5; cdr3_aa: CASSMQDGYGTQYF; cdr3_nt: TGCGCCAGCAGCATGCAGGATGGGTACGGGACCCAGTACTTC
clone_size: .; d_call: .; v_call: TRBV25-1; j_call: TRBJ2-1; cdr3_aa: CASSSGETQHF; cdr3_nt: TGTGCCAGCAGCTCCGGGGAGACCCAGCACTTC
clone_size: .; d_call: .; v_call: TRBV6-2/TRBV6-3; j_call: TRBJ1-3; cdr3_aa: CASSYFSTGNTIYF; cdr3_nt: TGTGCCAGCAGTTACTTTTCAACTGGAAACACCATATATTTT
clone_size: few; d_call: .; v_call: TRBV10-3; j_call: TRBJ2-4; cdr3_aa: CAISAKSRDIQYF; cdr3_nt: TGTGCCATCAGTGCGAAGTCTCGGGACATTCAGTACTTC
clone_size: .; d_call: .; v_call: TRBV4-1; j_call: TRBJ2-1; cdr3_aa: CASVGPSGSSYNEQFF; cdr3_nt: TGCGCCAGCGTAGGGCCCTCGGGCAGCTCCTACAATGAGCAGTTCTTC
clone_size: once; d_call: TRBD2; v_call: TRBV4-3; j_call: TRBJ2-3; cdr3_aa: CASSQDITSGSQQYF; cdr3_nt: TGCGCCAGCAGCCAAGACATAACTAGCGGGAGCCAGCAGTATTTT
clone_size: .; d_call: .; v_call: TRBV5-6; j_call: TRBJ2-2; cdr3_aa: CASSFLGDANTGELFF; cdr3_nt: TGTGCCAGCAGCTTCTTGGGAGACGCGAACACCGGGGAGCTGTTTTTT
clone_size: .; d_call: .; v_call: TRBV2; j_call: TRBJ2-2; cdr3_aa: CASSVARLNGELFF; cdr3_nt: TGTGCCAGCAGTGTCGCGAGGCTAAACGGGGAGCTGTTTTTT
clone_size: .; d_call: TRBD1; v_call: TRBV19; j_call: TRBJ2-6; cdr3_aa: CASSIGTGGIGANVLTF; cdr3_nt: TGTGCCAGTAGTATAGGGACAGGGGGAATTGGGGCCAACGTCCTGACTTTC
clone_size: few; d_call: .; v_call: TRBV5-5; j_call: TRBJ1-1; cdr3_aa: CASSLVPGPLNTEAFF; cdr3_nt: TGTGCCAGCAGCTTGGTCCCCGGTCCTTTGAACACTGAAGCTTTCTTT
clone_size: .; d_call: TRBD1; v_call: TRBV2; j_call: TRBJ1-5; cdr3_aa: CASRGDSGQPQHF; cdr3_nt: TGTGCCAGCAGGGGGGACAGTGGTCAGCCCCAGCATTTT
clone_size: few; d_call: .; v_call: TRBV6-5; j_call: TRBJ2-7; cdr3_aa: CASSYSSGVEQYF; cdr3_nt: TGTGCCAGCAGTTACTCCTCTGGGGTCGAGCAGTACTTC
clone_size: few; d_call: .; v_call: TRBV12-3/TRBV12-4; j_call: TRBJ1-6; cdr3_aa: CASGTRDSPLHF; cdr3_nt: TGTGCCAGCGGAACACGGGATTCACCCCTCCACTTT
clone_size: few; d_call: .; v_call: TRBV4-3; j_call: TRBJ1-2; cdr3_aa: CASSQDIADNYGYTF; cdr3_nt: TGCGCCAGCAGCCAAGATATCGCAGACAACTATGGCTACACCTTC
clone_size: once; d_call: TRBD1; v_call: TRBV7-2; j_call: TRBJ1-2; cdr3_aa: CASSLFLGTGAGHGYTF; cdr3_nt: TGTGCCAGCAGCTTGTTTTTGGGGACAGGGGCCGGGCATGGCTACACCTTC
clone_size: few; d_call: .; v_call: TRBV7-9; j_call: TRBJ2-7; cdr3_aa: CASSSTEGALGQYF; cdr3_nt: TGTGCCAGCAGCTCGACGGAGGGGGCTCTAGGGCAGTACTTC
clone_size: .; d_call: .; v_call: TRBV7-2; j_call: TRBJ1-2; cdr3_aa: CASSLGTGPYGYTF; cdr3_nt: TGTGCCAGCAGCCTCGGGACGGGCCCCTATGGCTACACCTTC
clone_size: .; d_call: .; v_call: TRBV29-1; j_call: TRBJ2-2; cdr3_aa: CSVEYRHSNTGELFF; cdr3_nt: TGCAGCGTTGAATACCGACACTCGAACACCGGGGAGCTGTTTTTT
clone_size: few; d_call: TRBD1; v_call: TRBV3-1; j_call: TRBJ1-4; cdr3_aa: CASSPIPGQGVEYEKLFF; cdr3_nt: TGTGCCAGCAGCCCTATACCGGGACAGGGGGTAGAATATGAAAAACTGTTTTTT
clone_size: .; d_call: TRBD2; v_call: TRBV7-9; j_call: TRBJ2-5; cdr3_aa: CASRTSGPETQYF; cdr3_nt: TGTGCCAGCAGGACTAGCGGCCCAGAGACCCAGTACTTC
clone_size: few; d_call: TRBD1; v_call: TRBV27; j_call: TRBJ2-7; cdr3_aa: CASSFYRDREHEQYF; cdr3_nt: TGTGCCAGCAGTTTCTACCGGGACAGGGAACACGAGCAGTACTTC
clone_size: .; d_call: TRBD1; v_call: TRBV10-3; j_call: TRBJ2-5; cdr3_aa: CAISTGEGETQYF; cdr3_nt: TGTGCCATCAGTACAGGGGAAGGAGAGACCCAGTACTTC
clone_size: .; d_call: .; v_call: TRBV18; j_call: TRBJ2-3; cdr3_aa: CASSPGSGDTQYF; cdr3_nt: TGTGCCAGCTCACCAGGGAGCGGTGATACGCAGTATTTT
clone_size: .; d_call: .; v_call: TRBV7-2; j_call: TRBJ1-2; cdr3_aa: CASSQGVSNYGYTF; cdr3_nt: TGTGCCAGCAGCCAGGGAGTTTCTAACTATGGCTACACCTTC
clone_size: .; d_call: TRBD2; v_call: TRBV7-9; j_call: TRBJ2-1; cdr3_aa: CASSLGAGGHNEQFF; cdr3_nt: TGTGCCAGCAGCTTAGGCGCGGGAGGGCACAATGAGCAGTTCTTC
clone_size: few; d_call: TRBD2; v_call: TRBV6-5; j_call: TRBJ2-1; cdr3_aa: CASTYGGDNEQFF; cdr3_nt: TGTGCCAGCACCTACGGGGGGGACAATGAGCAGTTCTTC
clone_size: few; d_call: TRBD2; v_call: TRBV20-1; j_call: TRBJ2-7; cdr3_aa: CSARASGLAGQEQYF; cdr3_nt: TGCAGTGCTAGAGCCTCGGGACTAGCGGGACAAGAGCAGTACTTC
clone_size: few; d_call: TRBD2; v_call: TRBV7-2; j_call: TRBJ2-1; cdr3_aa: CASSTGLASNEQFF; cdr3_nt: TGTGCCAGCAGCACCGGACTAGCATCCAATGAGCAGTTCTTC
clone_size: .; d_call: .; v_call: TRBV27; j_call: TRBJ2-7; cdr3_aa: CASSLSGFHEQYF; cdr3_nt: TGTGCCAGCAGTTTATCAGGTTTCCACGAGCAGTACTTC
clone_size: .; d_call: .; v_call: TRBV29-1; j_call: TRBJ2-7; cdr3_aa: CSVEDAGQYF; cdr3_nt: TGCAGCGTTGAAGATGCGGGGCAGTACTTC
clone_size: .; d_call: .; v_call: TRBV7-6; j_call: TRBJ2-7; cdr3_aa: CASSPREPGEQYF; cdr3_nt: TGTGCCAGCAGCCCACGCGAACCGGGCGAGCAGTACTTC
clone_size: .; d_call: .; v_call: TRBV29-1; j_call: TRBJ2-1; cdr3_aa: CSVEGRSVLDEQFF; cdr3_nt: TGCAGCGTTGAGGGCCGTTCGGTACTCGATGAGCAGTTCTTC
clone_size: .; d_call: TRBD2; v_call: TRBV29-1; j_call: TRBJ2-1; cdr3_aa: CSVDKRGRYEQFF; cdr3_nt: TGCAGCGTTGATAAGCGGGGGCGCTATGAGCAGTTCTTC
clone_size: few; d_call: .; v_call: TRBV11-2; j_call: TRBJ2-5; cdr3_aa: CASKTVGAPQETQYF; cdr3_nt: TGTGCCAGCAAGACTGTGGGGGCCCCCCAAGAGACCCAGTACTTC
clone_size: few; d_call: TRBD1; v_call: TRBV28; j_call: TRBJ2-7; cdr3_aa: CASSSTGVEQYF; cdr3_nt: TGTGCCAGCAGTTCGACAGGGGTCGAGCAGTACTTC
clone_size: .; d_call: .; v_call: TRBV12-3/TRBV12-4; j_call: TRBJ2-1; cdr3_aa: CASSFSLGSRGEQFF; cdr3_nt: TGTGCCAGCAGTTTCTCCCTGGGGTCCCGGGGTGAGCAGTTCTTC
clone_size: .; d_call: .; v_call: TRBV6-5; j_call: TRBJ2-1; cdr3_aa: CASSYSSQGGNEQFF; cdr3_nt: TGTGCCAGCAGTTACTCGAGCCAGGGCGGCAATGAGCAGTTCTTC
clone_size: .; d_call: .; v_call: TRBV30; j_call: TRBJ2-7; cdr3_aa: CAWSVQSYEQYF; cdr3_nt: TGTGCCTGGAGTGTACAATCCTACGAGCAGTACTTC
clone_size: .; d_call: TRBD2; v_call: TRBV6-1; j_call: TRBJ2-1; cdr3_aa: CASSERKGTSGADEQFF; cdr3_nt: TGTGCCAGCAGTGAAAGAAAAGGGACTAGTGGGGCGGATGAGCAGTTCTTC
clone_size: few; d_call: .; v_call: TRBV4-3; j_call: TRBJ2-5; cdr3_aa: CASSQDRPGLKSQETQYF; cdr3_nt: TGCGCCAGCAGCCAAGATAGGCCGGGACTTAAGTCTCAAGAGACCCAGTACTTC